This is a list of T cell receptor beta chains from one sample in a study of graft-versus-host responses after intestinal transplantation. Method: immunoSEQ multiplex PCR; TCRdb's copy keeps in-frame clones and lacks some. This table holds some 150,000 clones, nearly 95% found once. Antigens for these TCRs are unknown. Here the sequenced sample was unstimulated CD4+ T cells sorted from spleen or lymph node cells, taken before intestinal transplant. These receptors were taken from a human donor who received an intestinal transplant. CDR3s leave out the opening cysteine and the closing phenylalanine or tryptophan.

TRBV5-1	8	ASTQETQY
TRBV29-1	11	SVEGQGRETQY
TRBV5-8	10	ASSLGVGTQY
TRBV10-3	9	AIMGAYEQY
TRBV12-2	14	ASRSKGLAGSYEQY
TRBV5-4	13	ASNSGTGVYNEQF
TRBV18	10	ASSTGTDTQY
TRBV11-1	11	ASRTTGVYEQY
TRBV25-1	12	ASSGPGFGQPQH
TRBV4-3	14	ASSQERYPSSYEQY
TRBV6-4	11	ASRPSGGDTQY
TRBV5-6	15	ASSPIPGTALNTEAF
TRBV2	13	ASRIGLGFTGELF
TRBV6-1	13	ASRGGQLAKNIQY
TRBV9	11	ASSVGQGETQY
TRBV7-2	10	ASSSGQSEAF
TRBV6-1	12	ASERTSAAYEQY
TRBV19	11	ASSIKRNTEAF
TRBV7-3	12	ASSAPGAWNEQF
TRBV10-2	10	ASSESVETQY
TRBV5-1	12	ASSLEGAKNIQY
TRBV19	11	ASSISPYNEQF
TRBV9	13	ASSVATGDTGELF
TRBV30	13	AWSRQGVTNEKLF
TRBV28	9	ASKGTDTQY
TRBV7-2	11	ASSLGIRYEQY
TRBV11-3	12	ASSPTGTYGEQF
TRBV23-1	16	ASRGTKDNPEGNTEAF
TRBV5-1	15	ASSFAGTGTGTDTQY
TRBV7-3	13	ASSRTRSSYNEQF
TRBV5-1	13	ASSPGLAAADTQY
TRBV29-1	13	SAFNVGGPTDTQY
TRBV6-5	13	ASRGYGDGNQPQH
TRBV6-5	11	ASSKGWGYGYT
TRBV10-3	13	AISPDRETYNEQF
TRBV6-1	13	ASRLHRAQNYGYT
TRBV9	15	ASSALGELAGGGEQF
TRBV6-1	12	ASRAPGQTYEQY
TRBV5-1	14	ASSLDLSGRASEQF
TRBV28	12	ASHYRGSNQPQH
TRBV27	12	ASSLPGLPYEQY
TRBV30	13	AWSVLIGIAYEQY
TRBV5-8	14	ASRLGRGPFSYEQY
TRBV5-5	13	ASSFPGGSTDTQY
TRBV5-4	13	ASSLSGTGGTEAF
TRBV11-2	14	ASSASDRGERYEQY
TRBV10-2	11	ASRDSGPYEQY
TRBV27	10	ASSGGGGGYT
TRBV9	11	ASSVGVQETQY
TRBV13	11	ASSRRDAETQY
TRBV23-1	12	ASSQYSSAYEQY
TRBV5-1	13	ASSSRAASTDTQY
TRBV5-8	12	ASRLPGDSETQY
TRBV27	13	ASSLFSSSNQPQH
TRBV10-1	9	ASSESGELF
TRBV7-2	13	ASRPAGLSNTEAF
TRBV30	11	ASTGVSYNEQF
TRBV15	11	ATRRGNQETQY
TRBV5-8	14	ASSLVYGSNTGELF